This entry features one T cell receptor beta chain sequence. Its antigen is not identified. The data were taken from a study of response to subunit inactivated influenza vaccine. Study results and limitations: Few additional T cells are recruited per seasonal influenza vaccination, authors suggested.

Germline CDR1 and CDR2: DFQATT and SNEGSKA (reference sequence). The CDR3 loop spans 13 amino acids. Unmatched junction bases numbered 3, after V lost 4 bases and J lost 0 bases. TCRdb reanalysed the RT-PCR reads using MiXCR and keeps one entry per CDR3 protein. This sample carries about 520,000 distinct CDR3 sequences, 25% of them seen once, and the ten largest clones take 1.9%. The origin of this receptor is a man aged 50 to 59 who received an inactivated influenza vaccine. The input for sequencing was CD4+ T cells sorted from PBMCs, taken more than 4 days after vaccination. V gene TRBV20-1 combines with J gene TRBJ2-7; 7 nucleotides align to TRBD1. The CDR3 here is CSAMGQSSYEQYF. CDR3 coding DNA: TGCAGTGCTATGGGACAGAGCTCCTACGAGCAGTACTTC.